This is a list of T cell receptor beta chains from one sample in a study of cytomegalovirus exposure and HLA in healthy donors. Clones were read by immunoSEQ multiplex PCR, and TCRdb kept only the in-frame ones, dropping some. The table shows about 120,000 clones, with more than 75% occurring only once. The sequenced sample was PBMCs. The receptor source for this set is a woman aged 30 to 39 in good health and CMV-seronegative. Each CDR3 is given with its conserved first and last residue. D genes are given only for firm matches. The size field is filled for only some rows; it gives once, few, many or a size class.

v_gene: TRBV29-1; j_gene: TRBJ2-3; abundance: .; d_gene: .; CDR3aa: CSVAPGTDTQYF; CDR3nt: TGCAGCGTCGCCCCGGGCACAGATACGCAGTATTTT
v_gene: TRBV15; j_gene: TRBJ1-1; abundance: .; d_gene: TRBD1; CDR3aa: CATSRDGQGNTEAFF; CDR3nt: TGTGCCACCAGCAGGGATGGACAGGGCAACACTGAAGCTTTCTTT
v_gene: TRBV6-6; j_gene: TRBJ1-4; abundance: .; d_gene: .; CDR3aa: CASRFGQVNEKLFF; CDR3nt: TGTGCCAGCAGGTTCGGTCAGGTTAATGAAAAACTGTTTTTT
v_gene: TRBV6-5; j_gene: TRBJ2-1; abundance: .; d_gene: .; CDR3aa: CASSYWQGNYNEQFF; CDR3nt: TGTGCCAGCAGTTACTGGCAGGGGAACTACAATGAGCAGTTCTTC
v_gene: TRBV14; j_gene: TRBJ2-3; abundance: .; d_gene: TRBD2; CDR3aa: CASSSWGPGLAGDTQYF; CDR3nt: TGTGCCAGCAGCTCCTGGGGTCCGGGACTAGCGGGGGATACGCAGTATTTT
v_gene: TRBV18; j_gene: TRBJ2-5; abundance: few; d_gene: TRBD2; CDR3aa: CASSPGLAGETQYF; CDR3nt: TGTGCCAGCTCGCCTGGACTAGCGGGGGAGACCCAGTACTTC
v_gene: TRBV6-1; j_gene: TRBJ1-5; abundance: .; d_gene: .; CDR3aa: CASSASGRNQPQHF; CDR3nt: TGTGCCAGCAGCGCAAGCGGGCGGAATCAGCCCCAGCATTTT
v_gene: TRBV4-2; j_gene: TRBJ1-2; abundance: .; d_gene: TRBD1; CDR3aa: CASSLRQGAGYGYTF; CDR3nt: TGTGCCAGCAGCCTCAGACAGGGGGCAGGCTATGGCTACACCTTC
v_gene: TRBV29-1; j_gene: TRBJ1-1; abundance: .; d_gene: .; CDR3aa: CSVKDRNTEAFF; CDR3nt: TGCAGCGTTAAAGACAGGAACACTGAAGCTTTCTTT
v_gene: TRBV7-9; j_gene: TRBJ1-5; abundance: .; d_gene: .; CDR3aa: CASTSGVGRGSNQPQHF; CDR3nt: TGTGCCAGCACCTCTGGGGTAGGGAGGGGAAGCAATCAGCCCCAGCATTTT
v_gene: TRBV29-1; j_gene: TRBJ2-2; abundance: .; d_gene: .; CDR3aa: CSVRRRGVGGNTGELFF; CDR3nt: TGCAGCGTCCGGCGGCGCGGGGTGGGGGGAAACACCGGGGAGCTGTTTTTT
v_gene: TRBV7-8; j_gene: TRBJ1-3; abundance: .; d_gene: TRBD1; CDR3aa: CASSSGGSGNTIYF; CDR3nt: TGTGCCAGCAGCTCAGGGGGCTCTGGAAACACCATATATTTT
v_gene: TRBV19; j_gene: TRBJ1-5; abundance: .; d_gene: .; CDR3aa: CAISGGLNQPQHF; CDR3nt: TGTGCCATTTCCGGCGGTCTTAATCAGCCCCAGCATTTT
v_gene: TRBV11-3; j_gene: TRBJ2-3; abundance: .; d_gene: TRBD2; CDR3aa: CASLRGLAGDTQYF; CDR3nt: TGTGCCAGCCTCCGTGGACTAGCGGGGGATACGCAGTATTTT
v_gene: TRBV19; j_gene: TRBJ1-2; abundance: .; d_gene: .; CDR3aa: CASSIGTRTNYGYTF; CDR3nt: TGTGCCAGTAGTATAGGGACAAGGACTAACTATGGCTACACCTTC
v_gene: TRBV4-3; j_gene: TRBJ2-6; abundance: .; d_gene: TRBD1; CDR3aa: CASSQETSYGQGLRGANVLTF; CDR3nt: TGCGCCAGCAGCCAAGAAACCTCCTATGGACAGGGGTTACGCGGGGCCAACGTCCTGACTTTC
v_gene: TRBV6-1; j_gene: TRBJ2-7; abundance: .; d_gene: .; CDR3aa: CASSSLREQYF; CDR3nt: TGTGCCAGCAGTTCTTTGAGGGAGCAGTACTTC